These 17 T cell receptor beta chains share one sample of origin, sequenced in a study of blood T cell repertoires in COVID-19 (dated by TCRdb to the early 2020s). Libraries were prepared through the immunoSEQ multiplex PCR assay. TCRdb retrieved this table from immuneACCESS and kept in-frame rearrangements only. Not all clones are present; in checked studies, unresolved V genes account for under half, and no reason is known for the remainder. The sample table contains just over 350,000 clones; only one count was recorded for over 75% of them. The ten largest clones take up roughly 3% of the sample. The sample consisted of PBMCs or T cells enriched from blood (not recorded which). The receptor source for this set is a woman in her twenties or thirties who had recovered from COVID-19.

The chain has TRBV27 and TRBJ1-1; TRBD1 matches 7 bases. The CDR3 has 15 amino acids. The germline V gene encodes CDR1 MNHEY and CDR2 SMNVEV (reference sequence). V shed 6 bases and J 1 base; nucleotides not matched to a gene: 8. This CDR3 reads CASSQGDYPNTEAFF. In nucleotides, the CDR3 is TGTGCCAGCAGCCAGGGGGATTACCCGAACACTGAAGCTTTCTTT.

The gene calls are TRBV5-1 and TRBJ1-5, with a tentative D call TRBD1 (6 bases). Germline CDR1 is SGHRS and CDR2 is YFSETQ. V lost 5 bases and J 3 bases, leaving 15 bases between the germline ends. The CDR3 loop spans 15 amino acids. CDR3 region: CASRGGQNDNQPQHF. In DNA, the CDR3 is TGCGCCAGCAGGGGGGGGCAGAATGACAATCAGCCCCAGCATTTT. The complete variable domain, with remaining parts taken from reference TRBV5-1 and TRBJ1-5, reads KAGVTQTPRYLIKTRGQQVTLSCSPISGHRSVSWYQQTPGQGLQFLFEYFSETQRNKGNFPGRFSGRQFSNSRSEMNVSTLELGDSALYLCASRGGQNDNQPQHFGDGTRLSIL.

CDR3 loop: CASRPPGTSTGELFF. DNA for the CDR3: TGTGCCAGCCGTCCCCCCGGGACTAGCACCGGGGAGCTGTTTTTT. The chain employs TRBV5-8 and TRBJ2-2; 8 nucleotides match TRBD2. V lost 7 bases to trimming and J lost 4 bases; unmatched junction nucleotides: 9. Per germline, CDR1 SGHTS and CDR2 YDEGEE. The CDR3 totals 15 residues.

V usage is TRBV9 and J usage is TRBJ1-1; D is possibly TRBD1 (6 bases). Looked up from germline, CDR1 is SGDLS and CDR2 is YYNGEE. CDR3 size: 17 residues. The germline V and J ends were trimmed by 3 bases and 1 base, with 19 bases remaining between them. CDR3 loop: CASSEALAGASNTEAFF. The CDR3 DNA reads TGTGCCAGCAGCGAGGCCTTGGCAGGGGCCTCGAACACTGAAGCTTTCTTT.

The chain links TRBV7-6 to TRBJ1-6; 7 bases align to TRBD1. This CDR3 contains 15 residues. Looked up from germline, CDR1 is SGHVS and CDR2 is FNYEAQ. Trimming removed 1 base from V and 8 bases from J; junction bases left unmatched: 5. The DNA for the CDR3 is TGTGCCAGCAGCTTAGTCGGGACAGAGGATTCACCCCTCCACTTT. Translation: CASSLVGTEDSPLHF.

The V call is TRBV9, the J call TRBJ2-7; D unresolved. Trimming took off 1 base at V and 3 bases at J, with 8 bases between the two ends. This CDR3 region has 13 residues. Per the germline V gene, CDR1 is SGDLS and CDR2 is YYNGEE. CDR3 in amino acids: CASSVQANYEQYF. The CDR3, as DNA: TGTGCCAGCAGCGTACAGGCGAACTACGAGCAGTACTTC. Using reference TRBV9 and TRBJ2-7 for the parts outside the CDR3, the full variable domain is DSGVTQTPKHLITATGQRVTLRCSPRSGDLSVYWYQQSLDQGLQFLIQYYNGEERAKGNILERFSAQQFPDLHSELNLSSLELGDSALYFCASSVQANYEQYFGPGTRLTVT.

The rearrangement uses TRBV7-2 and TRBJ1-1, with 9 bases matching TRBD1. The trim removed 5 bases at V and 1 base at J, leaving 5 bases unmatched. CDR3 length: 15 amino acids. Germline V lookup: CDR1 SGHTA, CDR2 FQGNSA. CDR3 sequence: CASSLQTGGNTEAFF. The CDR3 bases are TGTGCCAGCAGCCTACAGACAGGGGGGAACACTGAAGCTTTCTTT.

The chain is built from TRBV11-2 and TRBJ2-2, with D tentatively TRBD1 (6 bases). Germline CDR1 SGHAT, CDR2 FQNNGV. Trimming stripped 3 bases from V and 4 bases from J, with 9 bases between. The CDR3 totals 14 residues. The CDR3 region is CASSFDRSTGELFF. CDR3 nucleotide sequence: TGTGCCAGCAGCTTCGACAGGAGCACCGGGGAGCTGTTTTTT.

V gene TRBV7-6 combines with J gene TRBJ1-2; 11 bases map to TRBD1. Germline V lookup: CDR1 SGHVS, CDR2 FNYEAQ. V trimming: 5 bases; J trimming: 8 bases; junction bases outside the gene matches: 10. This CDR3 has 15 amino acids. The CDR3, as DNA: TGTGCCAGCAGCCCCGGACAGGGGGCGTCGGAAGGCTACACCTTC. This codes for CASSPGQGASEGYTF. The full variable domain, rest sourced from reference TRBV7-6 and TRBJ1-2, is GAGVSQSPRYKVTKRGQDVALRCDPISGHVSLYWYRQALGQGPEFLTYFNYEAQQDKSGLPNDRFSAERPEGSISTLTIQRTEQRDSAMYRCASSPGQGASEGYTFGSGTRLTVV.

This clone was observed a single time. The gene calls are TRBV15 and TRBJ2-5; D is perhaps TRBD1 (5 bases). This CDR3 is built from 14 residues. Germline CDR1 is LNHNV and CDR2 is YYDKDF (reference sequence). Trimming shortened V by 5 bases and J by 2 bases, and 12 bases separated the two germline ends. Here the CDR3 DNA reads TGTGCCACCAGCGCAAGACAGAATCAAGAGACCCAGTACTTC. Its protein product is CATSARQNQETQYF.

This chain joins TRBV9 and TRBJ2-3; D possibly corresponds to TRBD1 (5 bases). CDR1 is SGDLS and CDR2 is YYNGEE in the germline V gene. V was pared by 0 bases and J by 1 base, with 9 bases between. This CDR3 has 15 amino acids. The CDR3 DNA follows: TGTGCCAGCAGCGTAGTTCTAGGGGGCACAGATACGCAGTATTTT. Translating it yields CASSVVLGGTDTQYF.

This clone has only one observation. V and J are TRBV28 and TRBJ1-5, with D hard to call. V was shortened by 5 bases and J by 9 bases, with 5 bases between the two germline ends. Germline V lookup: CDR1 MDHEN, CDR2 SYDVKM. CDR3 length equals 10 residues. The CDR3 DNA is TGTGCCAGCAGTGGAGGGCCCCAGCATTTT. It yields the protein CASSGGPQHF.

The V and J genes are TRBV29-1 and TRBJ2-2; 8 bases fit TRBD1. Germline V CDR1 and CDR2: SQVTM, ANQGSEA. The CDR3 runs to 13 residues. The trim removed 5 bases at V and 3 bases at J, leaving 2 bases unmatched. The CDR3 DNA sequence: TGCAGCGTTCTGACAGGGGACACCGGGGAGCTGTTTTTT. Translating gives CSVLTGDTGELFF.

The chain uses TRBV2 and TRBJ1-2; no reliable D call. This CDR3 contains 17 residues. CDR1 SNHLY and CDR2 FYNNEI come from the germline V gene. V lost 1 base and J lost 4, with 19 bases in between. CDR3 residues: CASSEEGPTSEVYGYTF. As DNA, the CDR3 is TGTGCCAGCAGTGAAGAAGGCCCTACCTCTGAGGTCTATGGCTACACCTTC.

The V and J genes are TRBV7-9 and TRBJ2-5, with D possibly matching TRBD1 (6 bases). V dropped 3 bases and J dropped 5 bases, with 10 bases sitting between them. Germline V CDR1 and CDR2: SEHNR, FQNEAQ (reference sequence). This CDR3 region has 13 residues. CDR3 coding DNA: TGTGCCAGCAGCTTTGGGGGCCAGGAGACCCAGTACTTC. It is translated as CASSFGGQETQYF.

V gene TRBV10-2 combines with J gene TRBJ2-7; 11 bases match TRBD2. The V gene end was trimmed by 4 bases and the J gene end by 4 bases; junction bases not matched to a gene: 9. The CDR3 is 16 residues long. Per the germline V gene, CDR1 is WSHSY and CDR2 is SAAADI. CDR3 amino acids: CASSGSTSGMKYEQYF. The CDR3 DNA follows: TGCGCCAGCAGTGGATCGACTAGCGGGATGAAGTACGAGCAGTACTTC.

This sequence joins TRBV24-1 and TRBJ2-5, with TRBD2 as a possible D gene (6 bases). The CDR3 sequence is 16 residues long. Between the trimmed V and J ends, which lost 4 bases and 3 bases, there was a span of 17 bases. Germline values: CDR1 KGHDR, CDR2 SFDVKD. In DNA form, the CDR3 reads TGTGCCACCAGTGACAGAGGCGGGGCACCTAAAGAGACCCAGTACTTC. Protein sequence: CATSDRGGAPKETQYF.